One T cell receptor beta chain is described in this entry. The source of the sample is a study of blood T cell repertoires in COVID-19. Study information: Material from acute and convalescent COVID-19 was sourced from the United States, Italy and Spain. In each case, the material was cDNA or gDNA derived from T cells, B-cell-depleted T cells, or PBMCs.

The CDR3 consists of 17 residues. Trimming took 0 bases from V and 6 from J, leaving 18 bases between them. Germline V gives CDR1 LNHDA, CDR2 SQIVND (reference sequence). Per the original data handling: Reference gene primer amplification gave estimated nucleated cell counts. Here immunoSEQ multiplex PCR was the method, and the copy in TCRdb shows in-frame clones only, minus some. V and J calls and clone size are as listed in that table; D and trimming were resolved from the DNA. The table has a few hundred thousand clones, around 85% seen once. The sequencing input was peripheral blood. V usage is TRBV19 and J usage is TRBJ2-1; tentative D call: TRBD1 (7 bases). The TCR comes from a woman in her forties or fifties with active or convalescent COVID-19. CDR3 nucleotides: TGTGCCAGTAGTATAGACTGGGACAGCGGGTGGCGCAATGAGCAGTTCTTC. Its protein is CASSIDWDSGWRNEQFF.